The next 16 T cell receptor beta chains were all read from a single sample in a study of cytomegalovirus exposure and HLA in healthy donors. PCR amplification relied on 60 Vbeta primers (plus 13 Jbeta primers). Assay used: immunoSEQ multiplex PCR; TCRdb lists only in-frame clones, some missing. In the table there are 45,000 to 70,000 clones, roughly four fifths of which are singletons. Sequences were obtained from PBMCs. The receptor source for this set is a man in his fifties in good health and CMV-seronegative.

The count of this clone is one. The chain is built from TRBV7-6 and TRBJ2-5; 7 positions agree with TRBD1. After removal of 2 bases from V and 1 base from J, the junction contained 10 bases not matched to a gene. This CDR3 has 17 residues. Germline V gene lookup returns CDR1 SGHVS and CDR2 FNYEAQ. Written as DNA, the CDR3 is TGTGCCAGCAGCTTATCCCAGATAGGGGGCTTCCAAGAGACCCAGTACTTC. It yields the protein CASSLSQIGGFQETQYF.

V gene TRBV2 combines with J gene TRBJ2-7, with a possible D match to TRBD1 (5 bases). Germline loops: CDR1 SNHLY, CDR2 FYNNEI. The CDR3 spans 12 residues. Trimming removed 6 bases from V and 0 bases from J, with 6 bases in between. This chain's CDR3 is CASRDNSYEQYF. In DNA, the CDR3 is TGTGCCAGCAGGGACAACTCCTACGAGCAGTACTTC.

The chain joins TRBV10-1 to TRBJ1-1, with 7 bases fitting TRBD1. Trimming took 3 bases from V and 11 from J; bases not matched to a gene: 6. Germline V gene data show CDR1 as WNHNN and CDR2 as SYGVQD (reference sequence). CDR3 length: 12 amino acids. The CDR3 spells CASSDDRAGAFF. The CDR3 DNA follows: TGCGCCAGCAGTGATGACAGGGCCGGGGCTTTCTTT.

In this sample, this clone turned up once. The chain employs TRBV5-1 and TRBJ1-5; TRBD1 matches 7 bases. CDR1 and CDR2 (germline): SGHRS, YFSETQ. The V segment lost 4 bases and the J segment 6 bases; nucleotides outside the gene matches: 22. The CDR3 spans 19 residues. The CDR3, as DNA: TGCGCCAGCAGCCCGGGAGGGGGCACGGTTTCGGTGGACCGTCAGCCCCAGCATTTT. Its translation: CASSPGGGTVSVDRQPQHF.

The rearrangement links TRBV27 to TRBJ2-7; tentative D call: TRBD1 (6 bases). CDR3 length: 16 residues. Looked up from germline, CDR1 is MNHEY and CDR2 is SMNVEV (reference sequence). Trimming pared 4 bases from V and 0 bases from J, leaving 16 bases between. The CDR3, as DNA: TGTGCCAGCAGTTCCGGACAGAGCGCCATCTCCTACGAGCAGTACTTC. The encoded protein is CASSSGQSAISYEQYF.

The chain combines TRBV5-6 with TRBJ1-2; D gene uncertain. Germline values: CDR1 SGHDT, CDR2 YYEEEE. V was shortened by 0 bases and J by 7 bases, with 10 bases between the two germline ends. The length of the CDR3 is 13 residues. The CDR3 region has the DNA TGTGCCAGCAGCTTGGTGGAGAGGAGTGGCTACACCTTC. It translates to CASSLVERSGYTF.

The J gene is TRBJ2-3, the V gene TRBV7-2; weak D call: TRBD2 (5 bases). This CDR3 spans 16 amino acids. Between the trimmed V and J ends, which lost 2 bases and 4 bases, there was a span of 16 bases. CDR1 is SGHTA, CDR2 FQGNSA, per germline. DNA of the CDR3: TGTGCCAGCAGCTTACGTTTGGTAGCGATCGCAGATACGCAGTATTTT. Residues: CASSLRLVAIADTQYF.

The rearrangement joins TRBV28 to TRBJ1-4, with 7 nucleotides matching TRBD1. The CDR3 is 14 residues long. The germline V gene has CDR1 MDHEN and CDR2 SYDVKM. V shed 6 bases and J 4 bases; nucleotides not matched to a gene: 5. The CDR3 protein is CASSHGTDNEKLFF. DNA of the CDR3: TGTGCCAGCAGCCACGGGACAGATAATGAAAAACTGTTTTTT. Full variable domain (rest looked up from reference TRBV28 and TRBJ1-4): DVKVTQSSRYLVKRTGEKVFLECVQDMDHENMFWYRQDPGLGLRLIYFSYDVKMKEKGDIPEGYSVSREKKERFSLILESASTNQTSMYLCASSHGTDNEKLFFGSGTQLSVL.

J is TRBJ1-3 and V is TRBV30; 8 bases agree with TRBD1. The CDR3 extends over 13 amino acids. The V and J ends lost 1 base and 11 bases, in that order; junction bases with no gene match: 7. The germline gives CDR1 GTSNPN, CDR2 SVGIG (reference sequence). Written as DNA, the CDR3 is TGTGCCTGGAGTGAAACTCAGGGGGCCCCCATATATTTT. This codes for CAWSETQGAPIYF.

The V call is TRBV5-4, the J call TRBJ1-1, with TRBD1 matching over 11 bases. This CDR3 contains 19 residues. V shed 4 bases, J shed 0 bases, and the junction held 14 bases outside the gene matches. Germline V gene data show CDR1 as SGHNT and CDR2 as YYREEE (reference sequence). The CDR3 is CASSGGRFGTGGLNTEAFF. CDR3 sequence (DNA): TGTGCCAGCAGCGGCGGGCGGTTCGGGACAGGGGGTTTGAACACTGAAGCTTTCTTT.

The rearrangement uses TRBV7-2 and TRBJ2-5, with 8 bases that match TRBD2. CDR1 is SGHTA and CDR2 is FQGNSA in the germline V gene. The CDR3 is 16 residues long. With V trimmed by 0 bases and J by 5 bases, 8 bases remained unmatched. The CDR3, as DNA: TGTGCCAGCAGCTTAGCCGGCGGGGGGCTTTGGGAGACCCAGTACTTC. Translation gives CASSLAGGGLWETQYF. The variable domain in full, completed from reference TRBV7-2 and TRBJ2-5, reads GAGVSQSPSNKVTEKGKDVELRCDPISGHTALYWYRQSLGQGLEFLIYFQGNSAPDKSGLPSDRFSAERTGGSVSTLTIQRTQQEDSAVYLCASSLAGGGLWETQYFGPGTRLLVL.

J is TRBJ1-1 and V is TRBV11-2; D gene unclear. V was trimmed by 5 bases and J by 5 bases, leaving 15 bases between them. Germline V lookup: CDR1 SGHAT, CDR2 FQNNGV. The CDR3 is 14 residues long. CDR3 in DNA: TGTGCCAGCAGCCCCCTAGCATGGGGAACTGAAGCTTTCTTT. As protein: CASSPLAWGTEAFF.

The table lists this clone with a few counts. J is TRBJ2-3 and V is TRBV20-1; tentatively, D is TRBD2 (5 bases). From germline, CDR1 is DFQATT and CDR2 SNEGSKA (reference sequence). CDR3 size: 11 residues. Trimming left V 5 bases short and J 4 bases short, with 7 bases between. The CDR3 region is CSAPRADTQYF. DNA of the CDR3: TGCAGTGCTCCGCGGGCAGATACGCAGTATTTT.

In its sample, this clone was seen a few times. J is TRBJ1-1 and V is TRBV14; D remains ambiguous. The germline CDR1 and CDR2 sequences are SGHDN and FVKESK. The CDR3 loop spans 14 amino acids. With 0 bases removed from V and 11 bases from J, the gap between germline ends came to 16 bases. This CDR3 reads CASSQERIIGRAFF. CDR3 in DNA: TGTGCCAGCAGCCAAGAGAGGATAATAGGGAGGGCTTTCTTT.

The rearrangement uses TRBV7-2 and TRBJ2-4; D is possibly TRBD2 (7 bases). This CDR3 has 17 amino acids. CDR1 is SGHTA, CDR2 FQGNSA, per germline. The V gene lost 5 bases and the J gene lost 1 base, with 18 bases spanning the gap. The CDR3 coding sequence is TGTGCCAGCAGCCAAGGCGGGGGCCGGGGTGCCAAAAACATTCAGTACTTC. Its protein product is CASSQGGGRGAKNIQYF.

V usage is TRBV28 and J usage is TRBJ2-7; weak D call: TRBD2 (5 bases). CDR3 length: 15 amino acids. V was shortened by 2 bases and J by 2 bases, with 13 bases between the two germline ends. CDR1 and CDR2 from the germline V gene are MDHEN and SYDVKM. CDR3 in DNA: TGTGCCAGCAGTTTAACCCCCAACGGGGCCTACGAGCAGTACTTC. Amino acids: CASSLTPNGAYEQYF.